Below, 15 T cell receptor beta chains from the same sample are listed, as sequenced in a study of blood T cells in healthy people across ages. Using a J-beta primer mix together with a sample-barcoded 5' primer, a second PCR was run for about 7 to 12 cycles. TCRdb redid the calling of the 5' RACE reads with MiXCR, one entry per CDR3 protein. This sample has approximately 810,000 distinct CDR3 sequences; 25% to 35% occur once, and the top ten carry roughly 17%. Sample: blood. These receptors were collected from an elderly woman in good health.

The sample holds many counts of this clonotype. V is TRBV29-1 and J is TRBJ1-2; 10 bases are a match to TRBD1. Germline CDR1 and CDR2: SQVTM and ANQGSEA. Unmatched junction bases numbered 5, after V lost 6 bases and J lost 4 bases. This CDR3 contains 13 residues. The CDR3 reads CSVRQGASYGYTF. The CDR3 DNA is TGCAGCGTCCGACAGGGGGCTAGCTATGGCTACACCTTC. Full variable domain (outside the CDR3, taken from reference TRBV29-1 and TRBJ1-2): SAVISQKPSRDICQRGTSLTIQCQVDSQVTMMFWYRQQPGQSLTLIATANQGSEATYESGFVIDKFPISRPNLTFSTLTVSNMSPEDSSIYLCSVRQGASYGYTFGSGTRLTVV.

Remarks on this clonotype: Germline and junction disagree at one end, which may indicate a read error. The chain employs TRBV6-2 or TRBV6-3 and TRBJ1-6; no definite D call. This CDR3 is built from 14 residues. Germline V gene data show CDR1 as MNHEY and CDR2 as SVGEGT. The CDR3 region has the DNA TGTGCCAGCAGTTTTGGGCGGACCAATTCACCCCTCTACTTT. This translates into CASSFGRTNSPLYF.

This clonotype came up many times. V usage is TRBV5-1 and J usage is TRBJ2-1, with TRBD2 matching over 7 bases. Germline V CDR1 and CDR2: SGHRS, YFSETQ. V was pared by 3 bases and J by 10 bases, with 10 bases of the junction left unmatched. This CDR3 spans 14 amino acids. The CDR3 DNA reads as TGCGCCAGCAGCTGGGGGGAGGGAGTCGGGGAGCAGTTCTTC. Residues: CASSWGEGVGEQFF.

This clonotype was picked up many times. The V and J genes are TRBV7-2 and TRBJ2-5; D remains unclear. CDR3 length equals 13 residues. Trimming shortened V by 7 bases and J by 5 bases, and 14 bases separated the two germline ends. CDR1 is SGHTA and CDR2 is FQGNSA in the germline V gene. Here the CDR3 DNA reads TGTGCCAGCACCCGTCGGCTCGAGGAGACCCAGTACTTC. Protein sequence: CASTRRLEETQYF.

The V call is TRBV5-1, the J call TRBJ2-2; D might be TRBD1 (6 bases). Trimming removed 4 bases from V and 4 bases from J, with 17 bases in between. Looked up from germline, CDR1 is SGHRS and CDR2 is YFSETQ. The CDR3 totals 16 residues. The CDR3 here is CASSLQGSKATGELFF. The DNA of the CDR3 is TGCGCCAGCAGCCTCCAGGGGTCTAAGGCCACCGGGGAGCTGTTTTTT.

The table lists this clonotype with many counts. This chain connects TRBV6-1 to TRBJ2-1; TRBD1 agrees at 9 bases. The CDR3 has 14 residues. The germline CDR1 and CDR2 sequences are MNHNS and SASEGT. The ends lost 10 bases at V and 4 bases at J; junction bases unmatched: 8. The DNA of the CDR3 is TGTGCCACAAACCGGGACAGGGCTTACAATGAGCAGTTCTTC. This codes for CATNRDRAYNEQFF.

Ten or more counts support this clonotype. This chain links TRBV20-1 with TRBJ2-3; weak D call: TRBD1 (6 bases). V was cut by 6 bases and J by 0 bases, with 22 bases left in between. The length of the CDR3 is 17 residues. Per germline, CDR1 DFQATT and CDR2 SNEGSKA (reference sequence). The CDR3 bases are TGCAGTGCCGTTATCAGGGGTGGCTCTCATAGCACAGATACGCAGTATTTT. Translated, it gives CSAVIRGGSHSTDTQYF.

This clonotype was counted between two and nine times. This rearrangement joins TRBV7-2 to TRBJ2-2; D may be TRBD2 (7 bases). The CDR3 is made up of 16 amino acids. V was cut by 6 bases and J by 4 bases, with 18 bases left in between. Per germline, CDR1 SGHTA and CDR2 FQGNSA. The chain's CDR3 is CASRWGGGPGTGELFF. CDR3 coding DNA: TGTGCCAGCAGATGGGGCGGGGGCCCAGGCACCGGGGAGCTGTTTTTT.

This clonotype was seen repeatedly, ten times or more. The V gene is TRBV7-9, the J gene TRBJ2-5; maybe TRBD1 (5 bases). Trimming took off 2 bases at V and 1 base at J, with 14 bases between the two ends. The germline CDR1 and CDR2 sequences are SEHNR and FQNEAQ (reference sequence). The CDR3 extends over 16 amino acids. CDR3 residues: CASSLLSGKVQETQYF. Here the CDR3 DNA reads TGTGCCAGCAGCTTACTTTCAGGGAAGGTCCAAGAGACCCAGTACTTC.

In its sample, this clonotype was seen a few times. This sequence may be a read error, since a much larger clone differs from it by one base. The chain couples TRBV7-2 to TRBJ2-5; 8 positions match TRBD2. Germline-derived CDR1 and CDR2 are SGHTA and FQGNSA. This CDR3 is 15 amino acids long. The CDR3: CAGSSSSGPQETQYF. CDR3 nucleotide sequence: TGTGCCGGCAGCTCCTCTAGCGGGCCTCAAGAGACCCAGTACTTC.

This clonotype was observed many times. The chain has TRBV6-6 and TRBJ1-2; TRBD1 matches at 11 bases. This CDR3 spans 17 amino acids. V trimming: 0 bases; J trimming: 8 bases; junction bases outside the gene matches: 11. Germline lookup yields CDR1 MNHNY and CDR2 SVGAGI (reference sequence). In DNA, the CDR3 is TGTGCCAGCAGTTACTCGATGGATGGACAGGGGGCGTCCGGCTACACCTTC. It specifies CASSYSMDGQGASGYTF.

This clonotype was found many times. This chain links TRBV5-4 with TRBJ2-7, with 9 bases lining up with TRBD1. There are 13 residues in the CDR3. V lost 4 bases, J lost 4 bases, and 3 bases stayed unmatched. Germline CDR1 is SGHNT and CDR2 is YYREEE (reference sequence). CDR3 loop: CASSRQGEYEQYF. The CDR3 DNA reads as TGTGCCAGCAGCAGACAGGGGGAGTACGAGCAGTACTTC.

This clonotype was observed at least ten times. The DNA of the CDR3 is TGTGCCAGCAGCCCGAGGACTAGCGACAATGAGCAGTTCTTC. Its protein is CASSPRTSDNEQFF. The chain has TRBV7-2 and TRBJ2-1; 9 bases fit TRBD2. The V gene's germline CDR1 is SGHTA and CDR2 FQGNSA. The CDR3 sequence is 14 residues long. V trimming: 5 bases; J trimming: 5 bases; junction bases outside the gene matches: 4.

There are many counts of this clonotype. The junction and the germline gene differ at one end; a read error may be behind it. The V call is TRBV7-7, the J call TRBJ2-1; the match to TRBD1 covers 10 bases. CDR3 size: 14 residues. Per germline, CDR1 SSHAT and CDR2 FNYEAQ (reference sequence). The CDR3 nucleotides read TGTGCTAGCAGCTTAGGCCCCCCGGGACAGGGGAAGTTCTTC. Protein sequence: CASSLGPPGQGKFF.

The table lists this clonotype with many counts. This chain uses TRBV7-2 with TRBJ2-1; 7 nucleotides line up with TRBD2. Trimming removed 5 bases from V and 0 bases from J; junction bases left unmatched: 7. Per the germline V gene, CDR1 is SGHTA and CDR2 is FQGNSA. The CDR3 has 16 amino acids. CDR3 DNA sequence: TGTGCCAGCAGCAGAAGCGGGGAAGCCTCCTACAATGAGCAGTTCTTC. It encodes CASSRSGEASYNEQFF.